One sample yielded the 22 T cell receptor beta chains listed below, sequenced in a study of T-cell reconstitution after alpha-beta-depleted transplantation in children. Preparation of the TCRbeta library used unique molecular identifiers. TCRdb fed the PCR reads into MiXCR, producing one record per CDR3 protein. The table has some 500,000 distinct CDR3 sequences, around 16% seen once. The specimen was PBMCs from the stem cell graft donor, collected from the stem cell graft. These receptors were collected from a human donor who donated a stem cell graft to a child with acute lymphoblastic leukemia.

This clonotype has more than one count but fewer than ten. The chain combines TRBV6-4 with TRBJ2-1; 10 bases line up with TRBD2. Per the germline V gene, CDR1 is MRHNA and CDR2 is SNTAGT. The CDR3 runs to 16 residues. The V segment lost 0 bases and the J segment 9 bases; nucleotides outside the gene matches: 8. Here the CDR3 reads CASSDSQREGFGEQFF. CDR3 nucleotides: TGTGCCAGCAGTGACTCGCAGCGGGAGGGTTTCGGTGAGCAGTTCTTC.

Written as DNA, the CDR3 is TGTGCCACCAGTGACCGCGAGGACAGAGGACTAGCGGGAGTCAATGAGCAGTTCTTC. Translating gives CATSDREDRGLAGVNEQFF. This chain connects TRBV24-1 to TRBJ2-1; 13 nucleotides match TRBD2. The CDR3 length is 19 residues. Germline-derived CDR1 and CDR2 are KGHDR and SFDVKD. V shed 4 bases, J shed 6 bases, and the junction held 14 bases outside the gene matches.

This clonotype was detected a few times. The chain links TRBV20-1 to TRBJ2-5; the D gene is possibly TRBD1 (5 bases). Trimming left V 0 bases short and J 2 bases short, with 13 bases between. The CDR3 contains 15 residues. In germline, CDR1 is DFQATT, CDR2 SNEGSKA (reference sequence). CDR3 region: CSARDSGQPQETQYF. CDR3 sequence (DNA): TGCAGTGCTAGAGATTCAGGGCAGCCACAAGAGACCCAGTACTTC.

This clonotype was seen ten or more times. The rearrangement joins TRBV9 to TRBJ2-7; 9 positions agree with TRBD2. After removal of 2 bases from V and 4 bases from J, the junction contained 4 bases not matched to a gene. The V gene's germline CDR1 is SGDLS and CDR2 YYNGEE. This CDR3 has 14 amino acids. The CDR3 loop reads CASSVAGGGYEQYF. The CDR3 DNA reads TGTGCCAGCAGCGTTGCGGGAGGGGGTTACGAGCAGTACTTC.

Regarding this clonotype: The junction and the germline gene differ at one end; a read error may be behind it. The V call is TRBV4-1, the J call TRBJ2-3, with 9 bases identical to TRBD2. This CDR3 comprises 17 residues. Germline loops: CDR1 MGHRA, CDR2 YSYEKL. The CDR3 DNA reads TGCGCCAGCAGCCAAGGCCCGACTAGCGGTTACACAGATACGCAGAATTTT. Translated: CASSQGPTSGYTDTQNF.

This clonotype has ten or more counts. This chain uses TRBV7-8 with TRBJ2-7; no definite D call. The ends were cut back, 3 bases at V and 0 bases at J, with 9 bases in the middle. This CDR3 spans 14 amino acids. CDR1 and CDR2 (germline): SGHVS, FQNEAQ. The CDR3, as DNA: TGTGCCAGCAGCTTGGCACCGCCCTCCTACGAGCAGTACTTC. It specifies CASSLAPPSYEQYF.

The table lists this clonotype with a few counts. The chain uses TRBV7-9 and TRBJ1-4, with D hard to call. V gave up 4 bases and J gave up 1 base, with 10 bases separating them. CDR1 is SEHNR and CDR2 is FQNEAQ in the germline V gene (reference sequence). The CDR3 has 15 residues. The CDR3 reads CASSSSEGTNEKLFF. The CDR3 nucleotides are TGTGCCAGCAGCTCCTCCGAAGGAACTAATGAAAAACTGTTTTTT.

V and J are TRBV19 and TRBJ1-5; no firm D call. The CDR3 totals 14 residues. Looked up from germline, CDR1 is LNHDA and CDR2 is SQIVND (reference sequence). V shed 8 bases and J shed 0 bases, with 11 bases lying between them. CDR3 in amino acids: CASRIDNSNQPQHF. In DNA form, the CDR3 reads TGTGCCAGTCGAATCGACAATAGCAATCAGCCCCAGCATTTT.

The V call is TRBV5-1, the J call TRBJ2-2; tentatively, D is TRBD1 (5 bases). Looked up from germline, CDR1 is SGHRS and CDR2 is YFSETQ. Trimming shortened V by 5 bases and J by 9 bases, and 11 bases separated the two germline ends. The CDR3 sequence is 12 residues long. As DNA, the CDR3 is TGCGCCAGCAGAACAGACAGATGGGAGCTGTTTTTT. This sequence encodes CASRTDRWELFF.

This clonotype was found a few times. The rearrangement links TRBV15 to TRBJ2-1; D remains unclear. V was cut by 0 bases and J by 4 bases, with 10 bases left in between. Germline V gene sequence: CDR1 LNHNV, CDR2 YYDKDF (reference sequence). The length of the CDR3 is 15 residues. CDR3 residues: CATSREAGSYNEQFF. The CDR3 nucleotides read TGTGCCACCAGCAGAGAGGCCGGGTCTTACAATGAGCAGTTCTTC.

This chain joins TRBV18 and TRBJ2-5; 8 nucleotides line up with TRBD1. CDR3 length: 15 amino acids. CDR1 is KGHSH, CDR2 LQKENI, per germline. V shed 3 bases and J 3 bases; nucleotides not matched to a gene: 6. The CDR3 coding sequence is TGTGCCAGCTCACCCCACCCGGACAGGGAAGAGACCCAGTACTTC. Translated: CASSPHPDREETQYF.

This sequence joins TRBV11-2 and TRBJ2-1, with a possible D match to TRBD1 (6 bases). CDR1 is SGHAT, CDR2 FQNNGV, per germline. V was trimmed by 3 bases and J by 3 bases, leaving 12 bases between them. The CDR3 sequence is 15 residues long. The CDR3 loop reads CASSFNIGGYNEQFF. Written as DNA, the CDR3 is TGTGCCAGCAGCTTTAATATAGGGGGCTACAATGAGCAGTTCTTC.

The V call is TRBV7-9, the J call TRBJ2-2, with unresolved D. The CDR3 extends over 15 amino acids. From germline, CDR1 is SEHNR and CDR2 FQNEAQ (reference sequence). V was shortened by 5 bases and J by 3 bases, with 13 bases between the two germline ends. CDR3 amino acids: CASSPQFPDTGELFF. The DNA of the CDR3 is TGTGCCAGCAGCCCCCAGTTCCCGGACACCGGGGAGCTGTTTTTT.

The chain links TRBV14 to TRBJ2-1, with D possibly TRBD2 on 7 matching bases. The CDR3 is made up of 15 amino acids. The germline V gene encodes CDR1 SGHDN and CDR2 FVKESK. Trimming stripped 1 base from V and 4 bases from J, with 11 bases between. The CDR3 loop reads CASSQAGGRYNEQFF. The CDR3 DNA reads as TGTGCCAGCAGCCAAGCGGGGGGCCGATACAATGAGCAGTTCTTC.

The chain joins TRBV20-1 to TRBJ2-1; D is possibly TRBD1 or TRBD2 (5 bases each). CDR3 length equals 16 residues. Germline CDR1 reads DFQATT; CDR2 reads SNEGSKA (reference sequence). The V gene lost 4 bases and the J gene lost 6 bases, with 22 bases spanning the gap. The CDR3 bases are TGCAGTGCTAAATCCAACTCCGGGACCCTCGGCAATGAGCAGTTCTTC. Amino acid sequence: CSAKSNSGTLGNEQFF.

This clonotype was counted a few times. The V gene is TRBV6-2 or TRBV6-3, the J gene TRBJ2-1; tentatively, D is TRBD1 or TRBD2 (6 bases each). V lost 8 bases and J lost 6, with 23 bases in between. This CDR3 is built from 16 residues. Germline V lookup: CDR1 MNHEY, CDR2 SVGEGT. This chain's CDR3 is CASYPRGVVSSNEQFF. The CDR3 coding sequence is TGTGCCAGCTACCCTAGGGGGGTGGTTTCGTCCAATGAGCAGTTCTTC.

This clonotype was seen a few times. An end of the junction differs from the germline gene, which may be a read error. The chain recombines TRBV5-1 with TRBJ2-1; TRBD2 matches 8 bases. This CDR3 region has 12 residues. The germline CDR1 and CDR2 sequences are SGHRS and YFSETQ. CDR3 region: CASSLAGEPREF. CDR3 coding DNA: TGCGCCAGCAGCTTAGCGGGAGAGCCACGGGAGTTC. The entire variable domain, with the rest obtained from reference TRBV5-1 and TRBJ2-1, is as follows: KAGVTQTPRYLIKTRGQQVTLSCSPISGHRSVSWYQQTPGQGLQFLFEYFSETQRNKGNFPGRFSGRQFSNSRSEMNVSTLELGDSALYLCASSLAGEPREFGPGTRLTVL.

This clonotype was detected a few times. The chain carries TRBV20-1 and TRBJ1-2; no firm D call. This CDR3 region has 12 residues. Trimming pared 3 bases from V and 5 bases from J, leaving 10 bases between. Germline CDR1 and CDR2: DFQATT and SNEGSKA (reference sequence). The CDR3: CSASPGFYGYTF. DNA of the CDR3: TGCAGTGCTAGTCCGGGTTTTTATGGCTACACCTTC.

Here the CDR3 reads CARWGLGLNLANTGELFF. The DNA of the CDR3 is TGTGCCCGCTGGGGCTTAGGGCTGAACCTCGCGAACACCGGGGAGCTGTTTTTT. The chain has TRBV3-1 and TRBJ2-2, with TRBD1 as a possible D gene (5 bases). With 11 bases removed from V and 0 bases from J, the gap between germline ends came to 25 bases. CDR1 is LGHDT, CDR2 YNNKEL, per germline (reference sequence). This CDR3 is 18 amino acids long. The full variable domain, with the rest looked up from reference TRBV3-1 and TRBJ2-2, is DTAVSQTPKYLVTQMGNDKSIKCEQNLGHDTMYWYKQDSKKFLKIMFSYNNKELIINETVPNRFSPKSPDKAHLNLHINSLELGDSAVYFCARWGLGLNLANTGELFFGEGSRLTVL.

This sequence joins TRBV29-1 and TRBJ2-1; 7 bases line up with TRBD2. The CDR3 sequence is 14 residues long. Per the germline V gene, CDR1 is SQVTM and CDR2 is ANQGSEA. V lost 4 bases and J lost 8; bases outside the gene matches: 11. CDR3 in DNA: TGCAGCGTTGGCGGGAGTTCAAGTGGGGATGAGCAGTTCTTC. It specifies CSVGGSSSGDEQFF.

This clonotype was recorded a few times. CDR3 DNA: TGCAGTGCTAGAGATCGTGGGTCGTTAGCCTCCTACGAGCAGTACTTC. It specifies CSARDRGSLASYEQYF. The chain is built from TRBV20-1 and TRBJ2-7; the D is unclear. CDR3 length: 16 residues. Trimming took off 0 bases at V and 0 bases at J, with 15 bases between the two ends. Germline V CDR1 and CDR2: DFQATT, SNEGSKA (reference sequence).

This clonotype has just a few counts. The CDR3 DNA follows: TGCAGTGCTAGAGAAAGGGCGGGAGGCACAGATACGCAGTATTTT. This translates into CSARERAGGTDTQYF. The chain combines TRBV20-1 with TRBJ2-3; 7 nucleotides line up with TRBD2. V was pared by 0 bases and J by 1 base, with 4 bases of the junction left unmatched. CDR1 is DFQATT and CDR2 is SNEGSKA in the germline V gene (reference sequence). CDR3 length equals 15 residues.